A single T cell receptor beta chain is shown here with its context. Germline assignment: CDR1 SEHNR and CDR2 FQNEAQ (reference sequence). After removal of 4 bases from V and 1 base from J, the junction contained 8 bases not matched to a gene. The CDR3 has 17 residues. The data were obtained in a study of blood T cell repertoires in COVID-19. On the study more broadly: The samples span acute and convalescent COVID-19 from the United States, Italy and Spain. T cells, B-cell-depleted T cells, or PBMCs provided the cDNA or gDNA that served as material.

Authors' data handling: Reference gene primer amplification in the assay estimated nucleated cell counts. Generated by immunoSEQ multiplex PCR, the TCRdb table keeps only in-frame clones and is missing some. That table supplies the V and J calls and clone size; D and trimming were determined from the DNA. This table holds about half a million clones, approximately 92% found once. While infection was still active, Seattle patients were enrolled and then followed longitudinally. J is TRBJ2-1 and V is TRBV7-9, with TRBD1 matching over 9 bases. This TCR was sampled from a man younger than 30 with COVID-19, enrolled during active disease. Sequencing used peripheral blood. CDR3 nucleotide sequence: TGTGCCAGCAGCTGGCCCCCCGGGACAGGGTCCTACAATGAGCAGTTCTTC. It is translated as CASSWPPGTGSYNEQFF.